Reported below is one T cell receptor (beta chain). Clones were read by immunoSEQ multiplex PCR, and TCRdb kept only the in-frame ones, dropping some. The table records about 75,000 clones, 80% to 90% of them present only once. This sample was taken from a study of T cell clones after liver transplantation. Trimming removed 4 bases from V and 2 bases from J, with 15 bases in between. In germline, CDR1 is MNHNS, CDR2 SASEGT. This CDR3 spans 15 amino acids. This specimen was CD4+ T cells from blood, taken around 50 months after liver transplant. This chain uses TRBV6-1 with TRBJ2-7, with D tentatively TRBD1 (6 bases). The TCR sequence derives from a human patient who received a liver transplant. Some T cells may possibly be graft donor cells. CDR3: CASSAGHLGAYEQYF. CDR3 bases: TGTGCCAGCAGTGCGGGACACTTAGGAGCCTACGAGCAGTACTTC.